The table lists the clone carrying this T cell receptor (beta chain) with many counts. This sample was included in a study of T cell repertoires in cytomegalovirus infection. TCRdb fed the reads into MiXCR, producing one record per CDR3 protein. Of tens of thousands of distinct CDR3 sequences in the sample, over 3.5% were seen once. CDR1 and CDR2 from the germline V gene are MNHNS and SASEGT. This CDR3 is 14 amino acids long. The junction had 10 bases not matched to a gene; V was cut back by 6 bases and J by 6 bases. The chain carries TRBV6-1 and TRBJ1-1, with 7 positions matching TRBD1. Sequenced material: PBMCs. This clonotype was obtained from a human donor in good health (CMV status not recorded). Some clones in this sample may be carry-over from other donors' samples. The DNA for the CDR3 is TGTGCCAGCAGGAGAGACAGGGTGGACCCTGAAGCTTTCTTT. This translates into CASRRDRVDPEAFF.